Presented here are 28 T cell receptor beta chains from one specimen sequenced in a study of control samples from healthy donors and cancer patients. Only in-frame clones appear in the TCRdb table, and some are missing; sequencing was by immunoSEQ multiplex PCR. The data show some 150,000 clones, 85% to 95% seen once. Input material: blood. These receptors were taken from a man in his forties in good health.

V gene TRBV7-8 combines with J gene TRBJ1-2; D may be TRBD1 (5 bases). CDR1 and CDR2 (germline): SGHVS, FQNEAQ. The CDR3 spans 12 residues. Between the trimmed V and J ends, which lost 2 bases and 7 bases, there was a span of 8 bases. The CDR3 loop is CASSLRGVGYTF. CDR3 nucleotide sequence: TGTGCCAGCAGCTTAAGGGGAGTTGGCTACACCTTC.

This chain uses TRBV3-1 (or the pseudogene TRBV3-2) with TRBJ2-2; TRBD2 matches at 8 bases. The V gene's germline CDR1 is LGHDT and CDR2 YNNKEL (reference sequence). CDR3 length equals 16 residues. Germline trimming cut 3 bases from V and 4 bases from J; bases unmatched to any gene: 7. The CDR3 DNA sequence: TGTGCCAGCAGCCATGCCGGGACTAGGCGCACCGGGGAGCTGTTTTTT. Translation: CASSHAGTRRTGELFF.

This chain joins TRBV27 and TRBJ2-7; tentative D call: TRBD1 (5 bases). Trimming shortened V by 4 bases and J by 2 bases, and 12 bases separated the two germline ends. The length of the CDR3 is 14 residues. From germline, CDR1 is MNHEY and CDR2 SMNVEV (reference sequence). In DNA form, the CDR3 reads TGTGCCAGCAGTTCGCAGGGTAGGACCTACGAGCAGTACTTC. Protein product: CASSSQGRTYEQYF.

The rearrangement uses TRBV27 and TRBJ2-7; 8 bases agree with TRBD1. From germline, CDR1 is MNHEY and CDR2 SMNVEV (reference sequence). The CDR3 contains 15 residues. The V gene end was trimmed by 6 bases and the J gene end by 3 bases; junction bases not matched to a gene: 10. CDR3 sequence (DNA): TGTGCCAGCAGCCTAGGACAGGGTAATAGCTACGAGCAGTACTTC. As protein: CASSLGQGNSYEQYF.

The chain's CDR3 is CASSMIGRVNEKLFF. CDR3 in DNA: TGTGCCAGTAGTATGATCGGTCGGGTCAATGAAAAACTGTTTTTT. The chain uses TRBV19 and TRBJ1-4; no clear D gene. From germline, CDR1 is LNHDA and CDR2 SQIVND (reference sequence). The CDR3 consists of 15 residues. V was clipped by 3 bases and J by 5 bases, with 13 bases between them.

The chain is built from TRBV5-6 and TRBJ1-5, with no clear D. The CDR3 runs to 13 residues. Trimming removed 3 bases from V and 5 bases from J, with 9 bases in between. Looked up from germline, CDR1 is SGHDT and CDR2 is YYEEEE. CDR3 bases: TGTGCCAGCAGCTCGGCCCGGTATCAGCCCCAGCATTTT. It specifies CASSSARYQPQHF.

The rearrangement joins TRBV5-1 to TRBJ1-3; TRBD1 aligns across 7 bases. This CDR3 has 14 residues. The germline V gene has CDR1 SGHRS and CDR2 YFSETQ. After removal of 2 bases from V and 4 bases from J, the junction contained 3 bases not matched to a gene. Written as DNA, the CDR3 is TGCGCCAGCAGCTTAACAGGGGTGGGAAACACCATATATTTT. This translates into CASSLTGVGNTIYF.

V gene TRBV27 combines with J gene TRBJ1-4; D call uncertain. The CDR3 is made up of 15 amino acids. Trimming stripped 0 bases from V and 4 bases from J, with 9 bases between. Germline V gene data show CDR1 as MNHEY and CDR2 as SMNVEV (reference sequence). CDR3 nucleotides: TGTGCCAGCAGTTTATCCCCAGGCGTTAATGAAAAACTGTTTTTT. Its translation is CASSLSPGVNEKLFF. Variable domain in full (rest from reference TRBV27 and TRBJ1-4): EAQVTQNPRYLITVTGKKLTVTCSQNMNHEYMSWYRQDPGLGLRQIYYSMNVEVTDKGDVPEGYKVSRKEKRNFPLILESPSPNQTSLYFCASSLSPGVNEKLFFGSGTQLSVL.

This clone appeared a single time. In nucleotides, the CDR3 is TGTGCCAGCAGCGTGAGACAGGGATCGAACACTGAAGCTTTCTTT. Its protein is CASSVRQGSNTEAFF. The V gene is TRBV9, the J gene TRBJ1-1; 7 bases line up with TRBD1. CDR3 length: 15 amino acids. J was trimmed by 1 base and V by 2 bases; bases with no gene match: 5. Germline assignment: CDR1 SGDLS and CDR2 YYNGEE.

CDR3 nucleotide sequence: TGTGCCACCAGCGGAACTAGGGGGACAGGCCAACAGGGCTACACCTTC. Protein product: CATSGTRGTGQQGYTF. V is TRBV15 and J is TRBJ1-2; 8 bases align to TRBD1. V shed 5 bases and J 8 bases; nucleotides not matched to a gene: 16. The CDR3 length is 16 residues. From germline, CDR1 is LNHNV and CDR2 YYDKDF (reference sequence).

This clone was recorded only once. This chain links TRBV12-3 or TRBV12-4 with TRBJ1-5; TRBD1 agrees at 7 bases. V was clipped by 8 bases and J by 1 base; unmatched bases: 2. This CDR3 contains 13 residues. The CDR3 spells CASGTASNQPQHF. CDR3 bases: TGTGCCAGCGGGACAGCCAGCAATCAGCCCCAGCATTTT.

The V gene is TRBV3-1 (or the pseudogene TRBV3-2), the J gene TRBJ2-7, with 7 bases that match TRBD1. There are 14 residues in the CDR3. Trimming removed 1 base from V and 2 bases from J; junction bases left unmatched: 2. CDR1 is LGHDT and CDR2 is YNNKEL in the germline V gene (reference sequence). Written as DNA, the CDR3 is TGTGCCAGCAGCCAAGGTACAGGGGCCTACGAGCAGTACTTC. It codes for CASSQGTGAYEQYF.

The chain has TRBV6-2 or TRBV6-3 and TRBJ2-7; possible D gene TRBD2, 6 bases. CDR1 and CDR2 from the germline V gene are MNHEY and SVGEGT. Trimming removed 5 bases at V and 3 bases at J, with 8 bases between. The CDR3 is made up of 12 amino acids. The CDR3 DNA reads TGTGCCAGCAGTCCGACTAGCTACGAGCAGTACTTC. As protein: CASSPTSYEQYF.

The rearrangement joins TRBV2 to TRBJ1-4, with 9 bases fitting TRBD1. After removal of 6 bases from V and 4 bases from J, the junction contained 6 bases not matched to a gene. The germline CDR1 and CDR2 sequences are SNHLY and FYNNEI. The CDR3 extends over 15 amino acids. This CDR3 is CASREPGQGNEKLFF. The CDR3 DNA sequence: TGTGCCAGCAGGGAACCGGGACAGGGTAATGAAAAACTGTTTTTT.

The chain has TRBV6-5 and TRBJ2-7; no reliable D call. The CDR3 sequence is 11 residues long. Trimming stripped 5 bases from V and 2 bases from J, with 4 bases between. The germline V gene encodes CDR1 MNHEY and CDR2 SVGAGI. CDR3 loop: CASSRAYEQYF. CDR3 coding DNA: TGTGCCAGCAGTCGTGCCTACGAGCAGTACTTC.

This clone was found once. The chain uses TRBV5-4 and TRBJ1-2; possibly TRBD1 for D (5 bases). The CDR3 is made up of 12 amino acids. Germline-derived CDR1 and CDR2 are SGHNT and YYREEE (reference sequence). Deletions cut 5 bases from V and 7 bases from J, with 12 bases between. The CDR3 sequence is CASRDRGPGYTF. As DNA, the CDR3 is TGTGCCAGCAGAGACAGAGGTCCTGGCTACACCTTC.

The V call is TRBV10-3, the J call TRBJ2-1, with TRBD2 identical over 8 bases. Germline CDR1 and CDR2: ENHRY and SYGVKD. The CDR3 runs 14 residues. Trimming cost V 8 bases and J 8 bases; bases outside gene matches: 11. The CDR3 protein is CAIGPAGVSYEQFF. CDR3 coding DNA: TGTGCCATCGGTCCAGCGGGAGTAAGCTATGAGCAGTTCTTC.

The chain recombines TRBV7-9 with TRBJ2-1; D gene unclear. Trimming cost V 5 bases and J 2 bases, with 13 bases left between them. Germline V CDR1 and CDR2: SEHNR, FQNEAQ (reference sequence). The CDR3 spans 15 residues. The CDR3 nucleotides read TGTGCCAGCAGCGCCCCCCCCTCTCCCTACAATGAGCAGTTCTTC. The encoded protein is CASSAPPSPYNEQFF.

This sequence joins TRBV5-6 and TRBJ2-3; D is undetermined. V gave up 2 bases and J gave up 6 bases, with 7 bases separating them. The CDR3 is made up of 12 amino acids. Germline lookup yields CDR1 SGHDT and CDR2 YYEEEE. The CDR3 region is CASSFWADTQYF. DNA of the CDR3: TGTGCCAGCAGCTTTTGGGCGGATACGCAGTATTTT.

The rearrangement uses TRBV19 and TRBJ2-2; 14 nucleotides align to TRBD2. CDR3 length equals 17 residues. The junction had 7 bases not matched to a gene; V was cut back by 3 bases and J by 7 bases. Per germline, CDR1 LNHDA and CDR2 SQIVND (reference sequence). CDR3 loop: CASSIRGLAGDNGELFF. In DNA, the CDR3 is TGTGCCAGTAGTATTAGGGGACTAGCGGGAGATAACGGGGAGCTGTTTTTT.

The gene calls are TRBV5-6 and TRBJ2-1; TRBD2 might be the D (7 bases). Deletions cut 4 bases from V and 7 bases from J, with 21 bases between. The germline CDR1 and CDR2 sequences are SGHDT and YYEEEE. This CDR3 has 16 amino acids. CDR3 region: CASSGGGAGVFNEQFF. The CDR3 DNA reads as TGTGCCAGCAGCGGGGGCGGGGCGGGAGTTTTTAATGAGCAGTTCTTC.

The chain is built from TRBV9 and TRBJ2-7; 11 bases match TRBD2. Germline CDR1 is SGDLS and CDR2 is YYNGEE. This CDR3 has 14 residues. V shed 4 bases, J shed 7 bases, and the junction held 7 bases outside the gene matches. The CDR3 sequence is CASSLAGGSLEQYF. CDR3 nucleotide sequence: TGTGCCAGCAGCCTAGCGGGAGGCTCCCTGGAGCAGTACTTC.

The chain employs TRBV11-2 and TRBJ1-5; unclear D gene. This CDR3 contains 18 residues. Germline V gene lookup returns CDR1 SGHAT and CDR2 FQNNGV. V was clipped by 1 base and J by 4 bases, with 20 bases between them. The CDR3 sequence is CASSLVSGARGFNQPQHF. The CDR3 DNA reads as TGTGCCAGCAGCTTAGTATCGGGAGCCAGAGGGTTTAATCAGCCCCAGCATTTT. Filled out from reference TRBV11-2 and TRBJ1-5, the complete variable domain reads EAGVAQSPRYKIIEKRQSVAFWCNPISGHATLYWYQQILGQGPKLLIQFQNNGVVDDSQLPKDRFSAERLKGVDSTLKIQPAKLEDSAVYLCASSLVSGARGFNQPQHFGDGTRLSIL.

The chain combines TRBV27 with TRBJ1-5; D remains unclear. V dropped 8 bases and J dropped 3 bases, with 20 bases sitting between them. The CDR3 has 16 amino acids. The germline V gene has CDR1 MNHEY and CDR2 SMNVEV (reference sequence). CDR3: CASDSFSAKPNQPQHF. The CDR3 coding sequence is TGTGCCAGCGATTCTTTCTCCGCCAAGCCCAATCAGCCCCAGCATTTT.

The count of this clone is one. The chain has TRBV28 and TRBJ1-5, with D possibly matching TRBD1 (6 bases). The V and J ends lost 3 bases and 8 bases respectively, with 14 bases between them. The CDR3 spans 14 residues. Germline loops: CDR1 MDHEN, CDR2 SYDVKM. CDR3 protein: CASSLQPRGEPQHF. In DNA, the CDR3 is TGTGCCAGCAGTTTGCAACCCAGGGGTGAGCCCCAGCATTTT. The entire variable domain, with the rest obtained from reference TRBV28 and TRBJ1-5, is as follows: DVKVTQSSRYLVKRTGEKVFLECVQDMDHENMFWYRQDPGLGLRLIYFSYDVKMKEKGDIPEGYSVSREKKERFSLILESASTNQTSMYLCASSLQPRGEPQHFGDGTRLSIL.

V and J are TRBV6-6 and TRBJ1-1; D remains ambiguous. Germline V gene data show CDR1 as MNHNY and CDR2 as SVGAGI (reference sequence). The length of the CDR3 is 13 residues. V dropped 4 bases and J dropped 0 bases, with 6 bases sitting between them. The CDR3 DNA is TGTGCCAGCAGTTCCGGCATGAACACTGAAGCTTTCTTT. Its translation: CASSSGMNTEAFF.

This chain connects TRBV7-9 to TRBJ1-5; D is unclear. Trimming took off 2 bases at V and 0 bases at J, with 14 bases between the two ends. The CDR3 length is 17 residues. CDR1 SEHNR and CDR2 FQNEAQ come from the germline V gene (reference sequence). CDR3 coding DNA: TGTGCCAGCAGCTTAAGTCATGCAGGAAATAGCAATCAGCCCCAGCATTTT. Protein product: CASSLSHAGNSNQPQHF.

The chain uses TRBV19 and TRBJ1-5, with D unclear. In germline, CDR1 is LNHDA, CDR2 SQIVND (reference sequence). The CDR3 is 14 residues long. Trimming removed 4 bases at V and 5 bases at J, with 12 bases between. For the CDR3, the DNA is TGTGCCAGTAGTACATCAAGACGTGATCAGCCCCAGCATTTT. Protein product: CASSTSRRDQPQHF.